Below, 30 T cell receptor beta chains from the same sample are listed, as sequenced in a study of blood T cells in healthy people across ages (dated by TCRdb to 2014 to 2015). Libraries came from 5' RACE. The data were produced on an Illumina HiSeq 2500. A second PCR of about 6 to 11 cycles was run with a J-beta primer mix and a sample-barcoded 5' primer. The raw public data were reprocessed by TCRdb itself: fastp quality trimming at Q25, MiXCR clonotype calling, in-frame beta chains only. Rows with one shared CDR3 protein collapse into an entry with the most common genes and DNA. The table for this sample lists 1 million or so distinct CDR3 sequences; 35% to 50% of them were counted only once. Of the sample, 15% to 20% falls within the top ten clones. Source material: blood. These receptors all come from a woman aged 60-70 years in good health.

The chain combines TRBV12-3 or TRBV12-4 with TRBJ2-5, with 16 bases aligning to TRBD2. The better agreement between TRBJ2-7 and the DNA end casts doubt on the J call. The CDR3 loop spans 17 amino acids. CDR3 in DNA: TGTGCCAGCAGTCCGGGACTAGCGGGAGGGCCACCCTTCGAGCAGTACTTC. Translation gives CASSPGLAGGPPFEQYF.

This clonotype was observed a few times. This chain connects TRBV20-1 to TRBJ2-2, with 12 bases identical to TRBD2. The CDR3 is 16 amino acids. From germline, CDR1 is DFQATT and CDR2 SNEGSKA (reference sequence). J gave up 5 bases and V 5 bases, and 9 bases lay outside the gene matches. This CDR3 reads CSASTSGGRGTGELFF. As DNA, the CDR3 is TGCAGTGCTTCGACTAGCGGGGGCCGAGGAACCGGGGAGCTGTTTTTT.

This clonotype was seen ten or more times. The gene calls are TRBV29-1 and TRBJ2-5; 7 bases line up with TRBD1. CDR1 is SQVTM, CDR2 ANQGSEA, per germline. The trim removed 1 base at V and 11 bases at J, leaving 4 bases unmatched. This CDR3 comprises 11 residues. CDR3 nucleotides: TGCAGCGTTGAAGGAGGGGGCAGGCAGTACTTC. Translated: CSVEGGGRQYF.

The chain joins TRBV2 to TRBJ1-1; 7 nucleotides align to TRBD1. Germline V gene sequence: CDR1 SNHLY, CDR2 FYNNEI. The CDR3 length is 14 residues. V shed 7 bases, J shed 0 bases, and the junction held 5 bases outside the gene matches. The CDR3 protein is CASITQGMNTEAFF. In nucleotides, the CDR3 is TGTGCCAGCATTACACAGGGGATGAACACTGAAGCTTTCTTT.

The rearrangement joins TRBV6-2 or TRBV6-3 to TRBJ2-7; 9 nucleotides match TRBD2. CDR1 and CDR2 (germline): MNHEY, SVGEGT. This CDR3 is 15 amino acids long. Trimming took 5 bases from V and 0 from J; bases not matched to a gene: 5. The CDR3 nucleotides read TGTGCCAGCAGTCCTGTAGCGGGAGACTCCTACGAGCAGTACTTC. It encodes CASSPVAGDSYEQYF.

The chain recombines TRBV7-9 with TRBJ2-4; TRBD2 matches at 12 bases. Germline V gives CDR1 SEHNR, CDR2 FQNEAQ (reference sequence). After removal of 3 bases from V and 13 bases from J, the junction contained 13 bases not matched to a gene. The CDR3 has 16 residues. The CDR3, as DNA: TGTGCCAGCAGCTTGACTAGCGGGAGCTTGTACAATGAGCAGTACTTC. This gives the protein CASSLTSGSLYNEQYF. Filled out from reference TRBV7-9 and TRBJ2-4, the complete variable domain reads DTGVSQNPRHKITKRGQNVTFRCDPISEHNRLYWYRQTLGQGPEFLTYFQNEAQLEKSRLLSDRFSAERPKGSFSTLEIQRTEQGDSAMYLCASSLTSGSLYNEQYFGAGTRLSVL.

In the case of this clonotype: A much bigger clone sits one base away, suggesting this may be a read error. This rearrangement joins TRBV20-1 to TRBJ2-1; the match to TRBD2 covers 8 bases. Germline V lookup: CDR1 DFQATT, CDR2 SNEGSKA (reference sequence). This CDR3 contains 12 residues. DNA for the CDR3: TGCAGCGGGAGGGGGGACTCAAATGAGCAGTTCTTC. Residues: CSGRGDSNEQFF.

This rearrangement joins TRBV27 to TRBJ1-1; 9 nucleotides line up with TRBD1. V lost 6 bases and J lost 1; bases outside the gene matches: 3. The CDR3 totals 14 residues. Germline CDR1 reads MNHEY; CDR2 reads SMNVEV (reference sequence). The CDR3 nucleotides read TGTGCCAGCAGCCGACAGGGGGAGAACACTGAAGCTTTCTTT. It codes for CASSRQGENTEAFF.

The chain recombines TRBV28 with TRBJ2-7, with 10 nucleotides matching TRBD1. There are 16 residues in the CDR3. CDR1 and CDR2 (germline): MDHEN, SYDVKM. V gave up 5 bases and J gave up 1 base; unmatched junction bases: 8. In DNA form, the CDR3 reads TGTGCCAGCAGTCTCAGGACAGGGGGGACTTCCTACGAGCAGTACTTC. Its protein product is CASSLRTGGTSYEQYF.

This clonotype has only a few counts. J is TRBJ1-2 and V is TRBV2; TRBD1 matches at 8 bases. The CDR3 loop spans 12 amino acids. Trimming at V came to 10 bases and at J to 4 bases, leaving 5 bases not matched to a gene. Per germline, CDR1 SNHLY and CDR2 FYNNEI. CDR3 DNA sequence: TGTGCCATCCAGGGGGCCCGCTATGGCTACACCTTC. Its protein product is CAIQGARYGYTF. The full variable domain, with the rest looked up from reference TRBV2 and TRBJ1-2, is EPEVTQTPSHQVTQMGQEVILRCVPISNHLYFYWYRQILGQKVEFLVSFYNNEISEKSEIFDDQFSVERPDGSNFTLKIRSTKLEDSAMYFCAIQGARYGYTFGSGTRLTVV.

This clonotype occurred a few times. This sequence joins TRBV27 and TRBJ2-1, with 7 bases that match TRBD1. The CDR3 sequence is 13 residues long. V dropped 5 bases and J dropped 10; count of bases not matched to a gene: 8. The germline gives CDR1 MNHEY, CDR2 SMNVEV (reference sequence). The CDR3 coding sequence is TGTGCCAGCAGTGCGACAGGGTTTCGAGAGCAGTTCTTC. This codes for CASSATGFREQFF.

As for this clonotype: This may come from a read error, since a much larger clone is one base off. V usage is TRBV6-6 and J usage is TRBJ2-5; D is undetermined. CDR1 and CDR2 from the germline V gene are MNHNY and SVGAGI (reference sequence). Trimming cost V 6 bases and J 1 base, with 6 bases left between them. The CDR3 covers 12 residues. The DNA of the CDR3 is TGTGCCAGCAGGGGGTTCCAAGAGACCCAGTACTTC. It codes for CASRGFQETQYF.

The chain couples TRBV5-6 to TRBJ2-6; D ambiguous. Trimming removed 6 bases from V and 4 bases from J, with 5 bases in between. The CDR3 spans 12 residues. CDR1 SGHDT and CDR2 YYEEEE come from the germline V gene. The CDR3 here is CASISGANVLTF. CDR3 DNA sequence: TGTGCCAGCATCTCGGGGGCCAACGTCCTGACTTTC. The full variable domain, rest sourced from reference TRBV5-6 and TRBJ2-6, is DAGVTQSPTHLIKTRGQQVTLRCSPKSGHDTVSWYQQALGQGPQFIFQYYEEEERQRGNFPDRFSGHQFPNYSSELNVNALLLGDSALYLCASISGANVLTFGAGSRLTVL.

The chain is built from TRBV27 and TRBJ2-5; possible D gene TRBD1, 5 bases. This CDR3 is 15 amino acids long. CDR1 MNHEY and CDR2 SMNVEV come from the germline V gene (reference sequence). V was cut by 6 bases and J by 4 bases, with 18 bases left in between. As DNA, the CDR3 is TGTGCCAGCAGCCCAAAGGAGACAGCAAGAGAGACCCAGTACTTC. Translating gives CASSPKETARETQYF.

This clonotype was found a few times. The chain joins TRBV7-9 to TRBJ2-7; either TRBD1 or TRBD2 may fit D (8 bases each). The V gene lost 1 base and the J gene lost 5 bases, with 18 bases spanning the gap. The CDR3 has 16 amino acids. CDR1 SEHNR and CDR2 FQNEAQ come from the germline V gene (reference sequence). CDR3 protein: CASSLVGLAGQDEQYF. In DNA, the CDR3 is TGTGCCAGCAGCTTAGTTGGTTTAGCGGGACAGGACGAGCAGTACTTC.

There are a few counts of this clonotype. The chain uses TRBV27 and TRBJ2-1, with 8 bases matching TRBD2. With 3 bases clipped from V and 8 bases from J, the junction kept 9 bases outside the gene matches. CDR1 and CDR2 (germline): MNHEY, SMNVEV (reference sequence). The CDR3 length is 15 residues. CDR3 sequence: CASSLVAGLTDEQFF. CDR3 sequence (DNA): TGTGCCAGCAGTTTGGTAGCGGGATTAACAGATGAGCAGTTCTTC.

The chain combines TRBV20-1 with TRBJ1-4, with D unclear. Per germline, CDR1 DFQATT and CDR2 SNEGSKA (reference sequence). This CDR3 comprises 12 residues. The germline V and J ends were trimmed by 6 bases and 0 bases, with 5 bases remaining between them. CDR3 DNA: TGCAGTGCGCAAGCAACTAATGAAAAACTGTTTTTT. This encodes CSAQATNEKLFF.

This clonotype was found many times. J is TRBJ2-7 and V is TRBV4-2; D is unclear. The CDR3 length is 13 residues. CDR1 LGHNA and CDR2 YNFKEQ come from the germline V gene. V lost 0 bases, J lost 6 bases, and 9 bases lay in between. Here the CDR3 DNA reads TGTGCCAGCAGCCAAGATGTCGACGGCGAGCAGTACTTC. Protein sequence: CASSQDVDGEQYF.

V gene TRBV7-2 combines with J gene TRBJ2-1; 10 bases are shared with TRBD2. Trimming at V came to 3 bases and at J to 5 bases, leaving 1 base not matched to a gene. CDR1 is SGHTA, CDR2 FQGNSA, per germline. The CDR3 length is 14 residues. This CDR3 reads CASSLGTSDNEQFF. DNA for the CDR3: TGTGCCAGCAGCTTGGGGACTAGCGACAATGAGCAGTTCTTC.

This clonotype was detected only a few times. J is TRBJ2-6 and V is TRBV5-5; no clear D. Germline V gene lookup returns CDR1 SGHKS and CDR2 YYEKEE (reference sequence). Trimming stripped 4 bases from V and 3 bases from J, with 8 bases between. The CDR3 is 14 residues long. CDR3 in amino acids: CASSIDGGANVLTF. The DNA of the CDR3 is TGTGCCAGCAGCATAGATGGTGGGGCCAACGTCCTGACTTTC. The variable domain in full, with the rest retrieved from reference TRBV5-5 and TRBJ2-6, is DAGVTQSPTHLIKTRGQQVTLRCSPISGHKSVSWYQQVLGQGPQFIFQYYEKEERGRGNFPDRFSARQFPNYSSELNVNALLLGDSALYLCASSIDGGANVLTFGAGSRLTVL.

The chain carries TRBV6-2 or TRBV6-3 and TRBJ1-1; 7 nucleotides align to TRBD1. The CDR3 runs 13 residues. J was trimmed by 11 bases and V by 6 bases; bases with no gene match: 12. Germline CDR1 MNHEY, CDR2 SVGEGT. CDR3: CASSRDSPLEAFF. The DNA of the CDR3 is TGTGCCAGCAGCCGGGACAGTCCTCTAGAGGCTTTCTTT.

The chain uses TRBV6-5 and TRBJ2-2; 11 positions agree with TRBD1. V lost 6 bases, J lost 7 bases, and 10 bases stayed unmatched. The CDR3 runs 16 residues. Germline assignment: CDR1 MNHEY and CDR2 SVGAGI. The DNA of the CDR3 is TGTGCCAGCAGCGACGCCGGGACAGGGGGTTACGGGGAGCTGTTTTTT. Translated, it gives CASSDAGTGGYGELFF.

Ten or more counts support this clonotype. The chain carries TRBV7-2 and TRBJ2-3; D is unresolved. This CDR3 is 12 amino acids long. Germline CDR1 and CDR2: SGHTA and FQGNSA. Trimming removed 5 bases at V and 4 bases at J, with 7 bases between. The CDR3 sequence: CASSPGADTQYF. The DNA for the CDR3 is TGTGCCAGCAGCCCGGGTGCAGATACGCAGTATTTT.

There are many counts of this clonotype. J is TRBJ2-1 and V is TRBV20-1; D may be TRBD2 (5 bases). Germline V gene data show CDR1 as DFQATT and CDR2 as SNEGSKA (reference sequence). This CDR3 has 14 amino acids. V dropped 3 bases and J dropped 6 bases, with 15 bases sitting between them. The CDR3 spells CSARPATGSNEQFF. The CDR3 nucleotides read TGCAGTGCTAGGCCGGCTACGGGGTCCAATGAGCAGTTCTTC.

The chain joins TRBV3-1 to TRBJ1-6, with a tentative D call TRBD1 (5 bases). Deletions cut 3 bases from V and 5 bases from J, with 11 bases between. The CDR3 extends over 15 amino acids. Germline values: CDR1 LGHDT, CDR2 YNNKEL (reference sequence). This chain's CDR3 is CASSQRGGNNSPLHF. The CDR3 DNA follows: TGTGCCAGCAGCCAGCGGGGGGGGAATAATTCACCCCTCCACTTT.

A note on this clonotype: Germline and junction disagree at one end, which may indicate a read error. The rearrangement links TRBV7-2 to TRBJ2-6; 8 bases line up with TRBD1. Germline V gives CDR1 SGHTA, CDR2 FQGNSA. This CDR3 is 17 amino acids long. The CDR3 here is CVSSLGRGHSGANVLTF. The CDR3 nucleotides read TGTGTCAGCAGCTTAGGCAGGGGGCACTCTGGGGCCAACGTCCTGACTTTC.

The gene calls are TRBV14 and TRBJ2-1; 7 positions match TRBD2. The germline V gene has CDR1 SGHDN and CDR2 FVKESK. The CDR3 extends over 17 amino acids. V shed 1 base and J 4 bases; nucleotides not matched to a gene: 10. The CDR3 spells CASSQVSGKGNYNEQFF. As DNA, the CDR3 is TGTGCCAGCAGCCAAGTCAGCGGGAAGGGGAATTACAATGAGCAGTTCTTC.

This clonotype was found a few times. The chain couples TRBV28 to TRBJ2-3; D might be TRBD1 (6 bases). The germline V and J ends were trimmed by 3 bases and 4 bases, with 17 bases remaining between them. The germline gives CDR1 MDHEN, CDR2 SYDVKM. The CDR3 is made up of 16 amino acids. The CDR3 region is CASSLRAGVAADTQYF. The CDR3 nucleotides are TGTGCCAGCAGTTTGAGGGCAGGGGTCGCCGCAGATACGCAGTATTTT. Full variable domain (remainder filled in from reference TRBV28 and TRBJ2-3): DVKVTQSSRYLVKRTGEKVFLECVQDMDHENMFWYRQDPGLGLRLIYFSYDVKMKEKGDIPEGYSVSREKKERFSLILESASTNQTSMYLCASSLRAGVAADTQYFGPGTRLTVL.

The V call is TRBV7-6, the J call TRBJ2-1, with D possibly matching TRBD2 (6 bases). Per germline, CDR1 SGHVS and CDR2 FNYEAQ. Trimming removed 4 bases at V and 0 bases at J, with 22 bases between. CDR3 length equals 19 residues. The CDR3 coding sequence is TGTGCCAGCAGCTCCCCCCTAGGATCGGGGGTGGGCTCCTACAATGAGCAGTTCTTC. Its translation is CASSSPLGSGVGSYNEQFF. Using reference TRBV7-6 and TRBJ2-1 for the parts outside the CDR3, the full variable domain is GAGVSQSPRYKVTKRGQDVALRCDPISGHVSLYWYRQALGQGPEFLTYFNYEAQQDKSGLPNDRFSAERPEGSISTLTIQRTEQRDSAMYRCASSSPLGSGVGSYNEQFFGPGTRLTVL.

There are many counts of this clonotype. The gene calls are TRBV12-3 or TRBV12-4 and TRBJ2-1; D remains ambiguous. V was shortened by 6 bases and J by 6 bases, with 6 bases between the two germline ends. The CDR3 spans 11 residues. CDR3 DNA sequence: TGTGCCAGCAGCCCCAGCAATGAGCAGTTCTTC. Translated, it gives CASSPSNEQFF.